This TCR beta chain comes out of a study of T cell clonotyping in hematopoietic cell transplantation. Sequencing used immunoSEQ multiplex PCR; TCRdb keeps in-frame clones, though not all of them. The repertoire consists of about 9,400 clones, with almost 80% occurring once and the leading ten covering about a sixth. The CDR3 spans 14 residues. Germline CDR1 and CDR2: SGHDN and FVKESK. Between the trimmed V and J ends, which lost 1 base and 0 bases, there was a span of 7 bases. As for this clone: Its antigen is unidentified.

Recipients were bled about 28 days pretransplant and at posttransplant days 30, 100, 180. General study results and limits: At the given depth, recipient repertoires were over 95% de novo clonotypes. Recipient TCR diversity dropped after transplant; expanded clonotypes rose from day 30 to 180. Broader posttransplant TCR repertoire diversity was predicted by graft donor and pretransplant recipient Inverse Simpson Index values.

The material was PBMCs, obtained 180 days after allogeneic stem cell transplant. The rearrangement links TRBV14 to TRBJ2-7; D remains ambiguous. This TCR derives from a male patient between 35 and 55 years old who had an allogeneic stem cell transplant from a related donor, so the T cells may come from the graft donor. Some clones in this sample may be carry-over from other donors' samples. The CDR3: CASSQGLSSYEQYF. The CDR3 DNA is TGTGCCAGCAGCCAAGGGTTGAGCTCCTACGAGCAGTACTTC.